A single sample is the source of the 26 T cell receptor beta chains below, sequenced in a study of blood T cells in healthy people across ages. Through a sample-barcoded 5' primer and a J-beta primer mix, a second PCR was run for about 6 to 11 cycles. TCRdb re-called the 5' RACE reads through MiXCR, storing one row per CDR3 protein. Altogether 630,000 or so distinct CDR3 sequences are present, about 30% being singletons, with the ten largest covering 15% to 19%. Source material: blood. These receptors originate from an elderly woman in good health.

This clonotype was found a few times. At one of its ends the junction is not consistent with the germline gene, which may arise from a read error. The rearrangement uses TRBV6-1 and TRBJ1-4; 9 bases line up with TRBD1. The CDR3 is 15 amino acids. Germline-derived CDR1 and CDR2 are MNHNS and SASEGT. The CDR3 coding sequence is TGTGCCAGCCTGCGAGGGACAGGGTCGGGGGAAAAACGGTTTTTT. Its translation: CASLRGTGSGEKRFF.

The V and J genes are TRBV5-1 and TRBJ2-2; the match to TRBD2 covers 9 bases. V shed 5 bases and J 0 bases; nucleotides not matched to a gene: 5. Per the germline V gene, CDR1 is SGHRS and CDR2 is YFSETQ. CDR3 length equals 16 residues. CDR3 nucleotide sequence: TGCGCCAGCAGTGCCCGACTAGCGGCGAACACCGGGGAGCTGTTTTTT. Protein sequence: CASSARLAANTGELFF.

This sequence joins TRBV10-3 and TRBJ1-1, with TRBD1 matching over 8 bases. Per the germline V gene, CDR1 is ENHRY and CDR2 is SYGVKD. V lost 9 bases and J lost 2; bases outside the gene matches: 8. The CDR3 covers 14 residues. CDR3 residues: CAMSTGVINTEAFF. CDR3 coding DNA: TGTGCCATGTCGACAGGGGTAATAAACACTGAAGCTTTCTTT.

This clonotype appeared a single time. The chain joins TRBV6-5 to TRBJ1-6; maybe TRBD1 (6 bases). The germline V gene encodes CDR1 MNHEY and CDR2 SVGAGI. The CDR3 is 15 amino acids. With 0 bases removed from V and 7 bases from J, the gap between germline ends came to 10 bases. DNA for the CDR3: TGTGCCAGCAGTTACTCCACGGGGACAAATTCACCCCTCCACTTT. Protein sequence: CASSYSTGTNSPLHF.

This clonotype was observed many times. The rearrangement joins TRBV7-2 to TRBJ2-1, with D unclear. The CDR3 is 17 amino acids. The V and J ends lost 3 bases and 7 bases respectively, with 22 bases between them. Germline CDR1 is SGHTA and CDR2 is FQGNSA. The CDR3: CASSFNTGSPGVNEQFF. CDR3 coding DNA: TGTGCCAGCAGCTTCAACACCGGGTCCCCCGGAGTGAATGAGCAGTTCTTC.

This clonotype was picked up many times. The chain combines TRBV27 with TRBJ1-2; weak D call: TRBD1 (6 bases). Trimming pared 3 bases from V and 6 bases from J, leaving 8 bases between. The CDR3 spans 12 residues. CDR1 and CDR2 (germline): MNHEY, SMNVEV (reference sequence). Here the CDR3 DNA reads TGTGCCAGCAGTTTTGGGGGCGATGGCTACACCTTC. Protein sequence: CASSFGGDGYTF.

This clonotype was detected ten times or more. The CDR3 bases are TGCGCCAGCAGCCAAATAAAGGGGACTAGCGCCTACAATGAGCAGTTCTTC. As protein: CASSQIKGTSAYNEQFF. The rearrangement joins TRBV4-1 to TRBJ2-1; 10 bases are a match to TRBD2. CDR1 and CDR2 (germline): MGHRA, YSYEKL. The CDR3 length is 17 residues. V was clipped by 2 bases and J by 2 bases; unmatched bases: 6.

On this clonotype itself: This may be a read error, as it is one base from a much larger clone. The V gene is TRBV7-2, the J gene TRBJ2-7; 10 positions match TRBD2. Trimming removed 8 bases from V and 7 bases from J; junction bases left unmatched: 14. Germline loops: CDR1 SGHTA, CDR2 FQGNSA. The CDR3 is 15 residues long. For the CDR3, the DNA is TGTGCCAGCCTGAGCGGGGGGGCTTACTACAATGAGCAGTACTTC. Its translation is CASLSGGAYYNEQYF.

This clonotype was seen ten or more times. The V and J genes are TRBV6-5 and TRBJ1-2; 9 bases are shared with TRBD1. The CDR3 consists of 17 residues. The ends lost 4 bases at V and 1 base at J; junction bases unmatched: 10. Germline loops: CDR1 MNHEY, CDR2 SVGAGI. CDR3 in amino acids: CASSSPGQGPNNYGYTF. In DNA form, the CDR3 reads TGTGCCAGCAGTTCCCCGGGACAGGGCCCTAATAACTATGGCTACACCTTC.

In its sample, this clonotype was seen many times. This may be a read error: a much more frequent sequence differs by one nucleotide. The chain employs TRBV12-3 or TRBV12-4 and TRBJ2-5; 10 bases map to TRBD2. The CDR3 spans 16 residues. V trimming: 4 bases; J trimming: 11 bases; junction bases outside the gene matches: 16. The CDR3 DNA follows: TGTGCCAGCAGTTCATTCCTAGCGGGGGACAACAATGAGCAGTACTTC. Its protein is CASSSFLAGDNNEQYF.

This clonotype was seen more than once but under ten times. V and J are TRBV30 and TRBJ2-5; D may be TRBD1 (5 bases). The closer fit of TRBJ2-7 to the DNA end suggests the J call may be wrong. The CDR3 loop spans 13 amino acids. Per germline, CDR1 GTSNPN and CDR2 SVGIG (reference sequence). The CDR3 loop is CAWSDRSRVEQYF. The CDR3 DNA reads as TGTGCCTGGAGTGACAGGTCTAGGGTCGAGCAGTACTTC.

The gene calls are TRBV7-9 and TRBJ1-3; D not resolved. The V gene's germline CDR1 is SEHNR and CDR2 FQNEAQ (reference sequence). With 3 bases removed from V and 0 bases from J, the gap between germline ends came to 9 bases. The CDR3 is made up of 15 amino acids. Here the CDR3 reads CASSFHSSSGNTIYF. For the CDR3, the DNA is TGTGCCAGCAGCTTCCACAGCTCCTCTGGAAACACCATATATTTT.

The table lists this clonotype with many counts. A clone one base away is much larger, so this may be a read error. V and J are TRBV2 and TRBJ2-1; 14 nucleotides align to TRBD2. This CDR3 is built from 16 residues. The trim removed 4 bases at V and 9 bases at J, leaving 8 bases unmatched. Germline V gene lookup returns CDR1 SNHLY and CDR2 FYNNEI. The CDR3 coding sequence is TGTGCCAGCAGTGCCCCGACTAGCGGGGGGGGGAGTGAGCAGTTCTTC. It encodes CASSAPTSGGGSEQFF.

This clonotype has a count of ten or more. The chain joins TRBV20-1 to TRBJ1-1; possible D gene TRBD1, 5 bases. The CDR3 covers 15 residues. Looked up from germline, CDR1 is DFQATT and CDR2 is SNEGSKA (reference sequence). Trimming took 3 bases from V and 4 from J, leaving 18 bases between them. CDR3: CSASPGPWKRTEAFF. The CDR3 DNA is TGCAGTGCTAGTCCGGGACCCTGGAAGCGCACTGAAGCTTTCTTT.

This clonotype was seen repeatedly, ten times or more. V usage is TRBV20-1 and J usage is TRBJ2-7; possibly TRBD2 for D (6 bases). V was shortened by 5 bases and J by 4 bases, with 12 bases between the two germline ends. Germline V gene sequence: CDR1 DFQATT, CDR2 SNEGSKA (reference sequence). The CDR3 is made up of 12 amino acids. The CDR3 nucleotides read TGCAGTGCTTCCGGGACTGAGTACGAGCAGTACTTC. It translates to CSASGTEYEQYF.

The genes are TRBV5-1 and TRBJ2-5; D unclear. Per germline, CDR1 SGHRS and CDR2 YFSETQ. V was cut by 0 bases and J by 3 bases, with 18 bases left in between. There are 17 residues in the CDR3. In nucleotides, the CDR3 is TGCGCCAGCAGCTTGGCACACCTCACGGCACCAGAAGAGACCCAGTACTTC. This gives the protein CASSLAHLTAPEETQYF.

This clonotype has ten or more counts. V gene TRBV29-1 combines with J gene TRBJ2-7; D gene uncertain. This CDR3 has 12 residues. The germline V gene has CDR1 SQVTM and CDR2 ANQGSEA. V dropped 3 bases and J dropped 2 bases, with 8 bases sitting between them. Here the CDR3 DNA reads TGCAGCGTTGAGGTGGGTCCCTACGAGCAGTACTTC. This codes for CSVEVGPYEQYF.

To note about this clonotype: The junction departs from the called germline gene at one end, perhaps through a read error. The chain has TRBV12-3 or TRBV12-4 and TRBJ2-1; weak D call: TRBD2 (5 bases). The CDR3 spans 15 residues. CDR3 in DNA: TGTGCCAGCAGTTTAGCCGGACTGGCTGGAGATGAGGAGTTCTTC. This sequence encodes CASSLAGLAGDEEFF.

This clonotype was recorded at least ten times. The CDR3 region has the DNA TGCAGTGGGGGGTATGGGCAGGAGACCCAGTACTTC. Translated, it gives CSGGYGQETQYF. This chain uses TRBV20-1 with TRBJ2-5, with D perhaps matching TRBD1 or TRBD2 (5 bases each). The ends were cut back, 7 bases at V and 5 bases at J, with 14 bases in the middle. The CDR3 totals 12 residues. Germline CDR1 DFQATT, CDR2 SNEGSKA (reference sequence).

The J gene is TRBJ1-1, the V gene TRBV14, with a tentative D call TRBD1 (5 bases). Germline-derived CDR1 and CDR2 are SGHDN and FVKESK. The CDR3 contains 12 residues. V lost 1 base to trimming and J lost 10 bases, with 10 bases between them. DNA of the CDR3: TGTGCCAGCAGCCAAGTCATGGGGGGAGCTTTCTTT. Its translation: CASSQVMGGAFF.

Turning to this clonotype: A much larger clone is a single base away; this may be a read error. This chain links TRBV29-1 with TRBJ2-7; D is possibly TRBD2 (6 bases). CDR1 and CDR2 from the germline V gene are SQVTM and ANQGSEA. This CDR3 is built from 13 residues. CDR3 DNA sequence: TGCAGCGTTGAAGATCCCGGGGGAAAGGAGCGGTACTTC. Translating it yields CSVEDPGGKERYF.

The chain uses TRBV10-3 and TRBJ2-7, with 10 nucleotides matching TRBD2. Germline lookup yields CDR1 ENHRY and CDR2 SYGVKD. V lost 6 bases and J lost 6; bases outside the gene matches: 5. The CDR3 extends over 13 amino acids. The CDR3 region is CAIRSGGAGEQYF. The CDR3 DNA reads TGTGCCATCAGGAGCGGGGGGGCGGGCGAGCAGTACTTC.

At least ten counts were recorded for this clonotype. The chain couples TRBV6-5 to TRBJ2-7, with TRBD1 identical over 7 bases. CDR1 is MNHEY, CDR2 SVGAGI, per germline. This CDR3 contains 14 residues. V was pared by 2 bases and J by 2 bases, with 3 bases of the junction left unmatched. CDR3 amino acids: CASSYDRDAYEQYF. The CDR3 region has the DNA TGTGCCAGCAGTTACGACAGGGACGCCTACGAGCAGTACTTC.

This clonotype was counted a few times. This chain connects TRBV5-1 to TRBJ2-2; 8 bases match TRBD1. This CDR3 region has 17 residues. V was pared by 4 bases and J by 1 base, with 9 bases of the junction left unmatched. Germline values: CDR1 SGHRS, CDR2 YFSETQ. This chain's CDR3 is CASSEGARGLNTGELFF. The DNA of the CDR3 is TGCGCCAGCAGCGAAGGCGCCAGGGGGCTGAACACCGGGGAGCTGTTTTTT.

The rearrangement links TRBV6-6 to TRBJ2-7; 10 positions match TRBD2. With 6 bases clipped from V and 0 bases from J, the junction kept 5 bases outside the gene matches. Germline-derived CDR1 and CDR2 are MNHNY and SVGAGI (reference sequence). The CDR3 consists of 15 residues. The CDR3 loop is CASSRAGGSSYEQYF. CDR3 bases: TGTGCCAGCAGCAGAGCGGGGGGGAGCTCCTACGAGCAGTACTTC.

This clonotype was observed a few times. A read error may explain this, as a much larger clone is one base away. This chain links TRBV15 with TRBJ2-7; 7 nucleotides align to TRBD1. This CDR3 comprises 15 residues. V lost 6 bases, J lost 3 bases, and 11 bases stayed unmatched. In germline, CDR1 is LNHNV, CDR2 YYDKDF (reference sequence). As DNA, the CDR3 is TGTGCCACCAGTGCAGGAGACAGGGCGAACTACGAGCAGTACTTC. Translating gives CATSAGDRANYEQYF.